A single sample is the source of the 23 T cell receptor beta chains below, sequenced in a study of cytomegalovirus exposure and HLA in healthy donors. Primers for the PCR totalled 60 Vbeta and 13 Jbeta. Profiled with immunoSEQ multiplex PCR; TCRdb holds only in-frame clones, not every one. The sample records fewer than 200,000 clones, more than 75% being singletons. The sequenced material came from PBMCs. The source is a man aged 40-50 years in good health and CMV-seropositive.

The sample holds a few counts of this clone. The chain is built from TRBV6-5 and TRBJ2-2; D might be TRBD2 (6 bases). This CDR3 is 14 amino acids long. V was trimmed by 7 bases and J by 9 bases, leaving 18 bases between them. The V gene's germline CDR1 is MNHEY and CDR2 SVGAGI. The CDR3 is CASTLAARYRELFF. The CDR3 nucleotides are TGTGCCAGCACCTTAGCGGCCCGTTATAGGGAGCTGTTTTTT.

Written as DNA, the CDR3 is TGTGCCAGCAGGACGGGACAGGCGAACACTGAAGCTTTCTTT. It specifies CASRTGQANTEAFF. The rearrangement joins TRBV6-6 to TRBJ1-1; 8 bases agree with TRBD1. The V and J ends lost 6 bases and 1 base, in that order; junction bases with no gene match: 4. From germline, CDR1 is MNHNY and CDR2 SVGAGI (reference sequence). The CDR3 is made up of 14 amino acids.

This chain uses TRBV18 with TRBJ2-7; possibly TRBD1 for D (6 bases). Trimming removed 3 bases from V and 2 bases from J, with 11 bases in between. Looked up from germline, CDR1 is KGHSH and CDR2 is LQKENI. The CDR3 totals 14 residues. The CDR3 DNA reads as TGTGCCAGCTCACCCCCAGGGGCCCCCTACGAGCAGTACTTC. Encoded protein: CASSPPGAPYEQYF.

The CDR3 DNA reads as TGTGCCAGCAGGGGGACAGGGGGCAGTTACACTGAAGCTTTCTTT. Amino acids: CASRGTGGSYTEAFF. The chain carries TRBV6-5 and TRBJ1-1; 12 nucleotides match TRBD1. Germline CDR1 is MNHEY and CDR2 is SVGAGI. This CDR3 region has 15 residues. The V gene end was trimmed by 6 bases and the J gene end by 3 bases; junction bases not matched to a gene: 5.

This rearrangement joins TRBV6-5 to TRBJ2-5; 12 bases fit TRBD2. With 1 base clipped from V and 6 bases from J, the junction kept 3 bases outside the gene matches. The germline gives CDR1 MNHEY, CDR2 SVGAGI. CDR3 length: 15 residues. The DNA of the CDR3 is TGTGCCAGCAGTTACTTCGGACTAGCGGGAAAGACCCAGTACTTC. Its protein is CASSYFGLAGKTQYF.

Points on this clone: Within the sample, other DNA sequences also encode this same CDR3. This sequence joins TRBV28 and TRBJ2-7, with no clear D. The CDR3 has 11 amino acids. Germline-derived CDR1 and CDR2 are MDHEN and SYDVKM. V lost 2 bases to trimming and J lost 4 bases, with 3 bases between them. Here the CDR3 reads CASSLRYEQYF. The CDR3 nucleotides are TGTGCCAGCAGTTTACGGTACGAGCAGTACTTC. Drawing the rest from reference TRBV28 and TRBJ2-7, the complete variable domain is DVKVTQSSRYLVKRTGEKVFLECVQDMDHENMFWYRQDPGLGLRLIYFSYDVKMKEKGDIPEGYSVSREKKERFSLILESASTNQTSMYLCASSLRYEQYFGPGTRLTVT.

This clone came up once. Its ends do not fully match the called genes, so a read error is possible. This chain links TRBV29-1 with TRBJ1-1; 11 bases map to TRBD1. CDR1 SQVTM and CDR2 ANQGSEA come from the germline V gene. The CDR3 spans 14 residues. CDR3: CSVEGDRGDTEAFF. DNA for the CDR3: TGCAGCGTAGAAGGGGACAGGGGGGACACTGAAGCTTTCTTT.

This CDR3 reads CASSFNRPLNTGELFF. Written as DNA, the CDR3 is TGCGCCAGCAGTTTCAACAGGCCCTTGAACACCGGGGAGCTGTTTTTT. The chain couples TRBV10-2 to TRBJ2-2, with a weak D call TRBD1 (5 bases). V was clipped by 5 bases and J by 1 base, with 14 bases between them. CDR1 and CDR2 from the germline V gene are WSHSY and SAAADI. This CDR3 has 16 residues.

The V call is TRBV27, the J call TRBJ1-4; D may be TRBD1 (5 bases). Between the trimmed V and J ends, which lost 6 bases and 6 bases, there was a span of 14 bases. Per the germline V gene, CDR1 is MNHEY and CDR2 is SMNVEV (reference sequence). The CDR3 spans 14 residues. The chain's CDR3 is CASSPVGEDEKLFF. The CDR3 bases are TGTGCCAGCAGCCCCGTAGGGGAGGATGAAAAACTGTTTTTT.

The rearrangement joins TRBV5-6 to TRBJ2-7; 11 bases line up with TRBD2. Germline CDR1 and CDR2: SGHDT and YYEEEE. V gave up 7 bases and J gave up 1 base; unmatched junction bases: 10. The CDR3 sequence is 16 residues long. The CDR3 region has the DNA TGTGCCAGCCTAGCTACTAGACTAGCGGGATCCTACGAGCAGTACTTC. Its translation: CASLATRLAGSYEQYF. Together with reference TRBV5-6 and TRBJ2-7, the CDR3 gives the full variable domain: DAGVTQSPTHLIKTRGQQVTLRCSPKSGHDTVSWYQQALGQGPQFIFQYYEEEERQRGNFPDRFSGHQFPNYSSELNVNALLLGDSALYLCASLATRLAGSYEQYFGPGTRLTVT.

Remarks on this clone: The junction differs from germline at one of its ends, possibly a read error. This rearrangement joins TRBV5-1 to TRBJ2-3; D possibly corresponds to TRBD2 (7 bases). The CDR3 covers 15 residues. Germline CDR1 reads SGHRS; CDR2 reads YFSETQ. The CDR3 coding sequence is TGTGCCAGCATGCGGGGGCCTACTAGCACAGATACGCAGTATTTT. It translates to CASMRGPTSTDTQYF.

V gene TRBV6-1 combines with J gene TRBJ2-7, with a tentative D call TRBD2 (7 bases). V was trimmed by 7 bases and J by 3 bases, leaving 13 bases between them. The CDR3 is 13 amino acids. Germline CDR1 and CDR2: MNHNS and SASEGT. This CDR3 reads CASKGGLGYEQYF. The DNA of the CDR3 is TGTGCCAGCAAGGGGGGGCTTGGCTACGAGCAGTACTTC.

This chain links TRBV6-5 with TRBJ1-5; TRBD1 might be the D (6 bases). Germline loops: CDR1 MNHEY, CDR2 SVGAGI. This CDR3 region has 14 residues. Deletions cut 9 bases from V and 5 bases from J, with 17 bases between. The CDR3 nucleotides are TGTGCCAGAGCCTCAGGGGCTGCCCATCAGCCCCAGCATTTT. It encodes CARASGAAHQPQHF.

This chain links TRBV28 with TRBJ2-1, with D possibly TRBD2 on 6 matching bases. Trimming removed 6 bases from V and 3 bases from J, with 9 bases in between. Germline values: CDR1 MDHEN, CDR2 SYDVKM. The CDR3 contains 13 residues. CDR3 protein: CASSGSFYNEQFF. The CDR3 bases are TGTGCCAGCAGCGGGAGTTTCTACAATGAGCAGTTCTTC.

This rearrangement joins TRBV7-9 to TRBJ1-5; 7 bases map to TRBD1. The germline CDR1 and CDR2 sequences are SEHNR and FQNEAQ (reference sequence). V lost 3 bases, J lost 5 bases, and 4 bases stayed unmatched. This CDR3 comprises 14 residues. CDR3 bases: TGTGCCAGCAGCTTGCAGGGGGAAGATCAGCCCCAGCATTTT. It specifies CASSLQGEDQPQHF.

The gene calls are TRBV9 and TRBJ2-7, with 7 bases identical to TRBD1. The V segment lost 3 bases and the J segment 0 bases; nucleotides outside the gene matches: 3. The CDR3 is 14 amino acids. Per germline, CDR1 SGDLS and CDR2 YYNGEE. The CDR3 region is CASSADRASYEQYF. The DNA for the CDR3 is TGTGCCAGCAGCGCTGACAGGGCCTCCTACGAGCAGTACTTC.

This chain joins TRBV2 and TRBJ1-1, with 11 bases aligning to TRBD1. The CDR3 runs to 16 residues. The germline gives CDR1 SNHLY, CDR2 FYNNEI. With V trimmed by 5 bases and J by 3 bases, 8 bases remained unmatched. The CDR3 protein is CASSQSRDRGDTEAFF. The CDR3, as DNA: TGTGCCAGCAGTCAAAGTAGGGACAGGGGGGACACTGAAGCTTTCTTT.

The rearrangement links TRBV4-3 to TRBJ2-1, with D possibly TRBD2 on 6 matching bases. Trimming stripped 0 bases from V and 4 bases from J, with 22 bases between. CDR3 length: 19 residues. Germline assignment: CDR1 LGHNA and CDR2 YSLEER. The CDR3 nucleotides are TGCGCCAGCAGCCAAGATCGGGGTGGTAGCGGAAACCCTTACAATGAGCAGTTCTTC. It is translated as CASSQDRGGSGNPYNEQFF.

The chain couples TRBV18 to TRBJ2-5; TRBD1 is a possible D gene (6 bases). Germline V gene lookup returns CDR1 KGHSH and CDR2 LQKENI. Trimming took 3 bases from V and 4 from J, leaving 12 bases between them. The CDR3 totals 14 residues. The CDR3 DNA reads TGTGCCAGCTCACCGTTGGGGGCAGGAGAGACCCAGTACTTC. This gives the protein CASSPLGAGETQYF.

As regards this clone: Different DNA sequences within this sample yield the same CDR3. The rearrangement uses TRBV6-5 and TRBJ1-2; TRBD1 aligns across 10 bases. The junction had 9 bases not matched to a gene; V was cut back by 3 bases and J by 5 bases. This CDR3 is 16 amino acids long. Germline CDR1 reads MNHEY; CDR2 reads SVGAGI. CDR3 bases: TGTGCCAGCAGTTATAGCAGGACAGGGGGGGGATATGGCTACACCTTC. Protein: CASSYSRTGGGYGYTF.

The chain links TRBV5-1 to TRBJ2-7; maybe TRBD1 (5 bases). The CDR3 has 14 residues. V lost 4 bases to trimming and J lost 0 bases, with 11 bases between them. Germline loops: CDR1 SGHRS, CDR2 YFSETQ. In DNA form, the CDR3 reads TGCGCCAGCAGCACCGGACAACTCTCCTACGAGCAGTACTTC. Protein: CASSTGQLSYEQYF. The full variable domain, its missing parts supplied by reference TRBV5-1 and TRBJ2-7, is KAGVTQTPRYLIKTRGQQVTLSCSPISGHRSVSWYQQTPGQGLQFLFEYFSETQRNKGNFPGRFSGRQFSNSRSEMNVSTLELGDSALYLCASSTGQLSYEQYFGPGTRLTVT.

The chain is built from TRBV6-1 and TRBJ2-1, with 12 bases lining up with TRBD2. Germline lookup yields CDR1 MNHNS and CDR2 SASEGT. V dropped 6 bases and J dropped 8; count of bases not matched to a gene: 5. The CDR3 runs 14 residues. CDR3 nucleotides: TGTGCCAGCAGAGGACTAGCGGGGCTCTATGAGCAGTTCTTC. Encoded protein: CASRGLAGLYEQFF.

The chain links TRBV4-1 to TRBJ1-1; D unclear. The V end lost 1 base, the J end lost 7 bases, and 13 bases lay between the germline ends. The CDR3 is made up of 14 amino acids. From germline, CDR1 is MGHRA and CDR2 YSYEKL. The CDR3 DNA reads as TGCGCCAGCAGCCAAGCCCGGTGGGAGGGTGAAGCTTTCTTT. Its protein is CASSQARWEGEAFF.